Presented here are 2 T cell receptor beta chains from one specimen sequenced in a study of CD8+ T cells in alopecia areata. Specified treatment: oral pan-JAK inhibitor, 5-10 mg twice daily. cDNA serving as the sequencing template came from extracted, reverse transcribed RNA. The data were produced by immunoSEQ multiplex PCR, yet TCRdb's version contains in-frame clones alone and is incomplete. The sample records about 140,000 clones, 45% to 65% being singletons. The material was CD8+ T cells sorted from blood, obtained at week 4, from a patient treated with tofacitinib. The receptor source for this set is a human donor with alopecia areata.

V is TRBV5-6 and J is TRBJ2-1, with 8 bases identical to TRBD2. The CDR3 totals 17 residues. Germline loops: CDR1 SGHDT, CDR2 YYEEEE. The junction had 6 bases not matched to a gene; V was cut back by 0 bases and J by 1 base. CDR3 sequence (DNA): TGTGCCAGCAGCTTGGCCGCGGGGGGAGGTTCCTACAATGAGCAGTTCTTC. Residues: CASSLAAGGGSYNEQFF.

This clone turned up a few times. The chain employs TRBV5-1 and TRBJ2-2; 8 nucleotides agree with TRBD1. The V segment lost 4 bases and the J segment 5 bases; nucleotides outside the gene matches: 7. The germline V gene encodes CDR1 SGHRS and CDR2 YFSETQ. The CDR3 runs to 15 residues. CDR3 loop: CASSPDRVGTGELFF. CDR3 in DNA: TGCGCCAGCAGCCCGGACAGGGTGGGAACCGGGGAGCTGTTTTTT.